These T cell receptor beta chains were read from a single sample in a study of blood T cell repertoires in COVID-19. The method was immunoSEQ multiplex PCR; TCRdb's version includes in-frame clones alone and lacks a portion of them. The profile shows over 150,000 clones, around 83% of them singletons. Sequenced sample: peripheral blood. The receptor set was obtained from a human donor in a cohort sampled during active COVID-19. Both conserved end residues are part of each CDR3. A D gene is named only where the DNA matches it firmly. Clone size is given for some rows only: seen once, a few or many times, or a class if the clone is expanded.

size: once; D: .; J: TRBJ1-3; V: TRBV6-5; CDR3: CASTPTGTSGNTIYF; DNA: TGTGCCAGCACGCCGACAGGAACCTCTGGAAACACCATATATTTT
size: .; D: .; J: TRBJ2-6; V: TRBV6-5; CDR3: CASFPSGANVLTF; DNA: TGTGCCAGCTTCCCATCTGGGGCCAACGTCCTGACTTTC
size: few; D: TRBD1; J: TRBJ2-7; V: TRBV28; CDR3: CASSSTLLDRRSREQYF; DNA: TGTGCCAGCAGTTCCACCCTTTTGGACAGGAGATCTCGGGAGCAGTACTTC
size: .; D: TRBD2; J: TRBJ2-7; V: TRBV5-4; CDR3: CASSRGGKRERDEQYF; DNA: TGTGCCAGCAGCCGGGGGGGGAAGCGGGAGAGGGACGAGCAGTACTTC
size: .; D: TRBD2; J: TRBJ2-3; V: TRBV4-1; CDR3: CASSQGLAGVTDTQYF; DNA: TGCGCCAGCAGCCAAGGACTAGCGGGAGTCACAGATACGCAGTATTTT
size: .; D: TRBD1; J: TRBJ1-2; V: TRBV19; CDR3: CASRIGQGAGYTF; DNA: TGTGCCAGTAGAATCGGACAGGGGGCTGGCTACACCTTC
size: .; D: TRBD2; J: TRBJ2-7; V: TRBV19; CDR3: CASSSGSALRNEQYF; DNA: TGTGCCAGTTCTAGCGGGAGCGCCCTCCGGAACGAGCAGTACTTC
size: .; D: .; J: TRBJ1-1; V: TRBV28; CDR3: CASRTDRNLEAFF; DNA: TGTGCCAGCAGGACCGACAGGAATCTAGAAGCTTTCTTT
size: .; D: TRBD2; J: TRBJ2-1; V: TRBV7-2; CDR3: CASSLAGTTNTGQFF; DNA: TGTGCCAGCAGCTTAGCGGGGACTACCAATACCGGGCAGTTCTTC
size: .; D: TRBD1; J: TRBJ1-2; V: TRBV28; CDR3: CASSLDRVGGYTF; DNA: TGTGCCAGCAGTTTGGACAGGGTGGGAGGCTACACCTTC
size: .; D: .; J: TRBJ2-2; V: TRBV6-6; CDR3: CASFQHATGELFF; DNA: TGTGCCAGCTTCCAACACGCCACCGGGGAGCTGTTTTTT
size: .; D: TRBD2; J: TRBJ2-7; V: TRBV6-6; CDR3: CASSFQAGGRFEQYF; DNA: TGTGCCAGCAGTTTCCAAGCGGGAGGGCGTTTCGAGCAGTACTTC
size: .; D: TRBD2; J: TRBJ2-3; V: TRBV28; CDR3: CASSFLGLAGDEADTQYF; DNA: TGTGCCAGCAGTTTTTTGGGACTAGCGGGAGATGAAGCAGATACGCAGTATTTT
size: .; D: .; J: TRBJ1-6; V: TRBV10-2; CDR3: CASSPTENNSPLHF; DNA: TGCGCCAGCAGTCCGACAGAGAATAATTCACCCCTCCACTTT
size: few; D: TRBD1; J: TRBJ1-2; V: TRBV27; CDR3: CAVRQGGAGGNYGYTF; DNA: TGTGCCGTGCGACAGGGGGGGGCCGGTGGAAACTATGGCTACACCTTC
size: few; D: .; J: TRBJ1-5; V: TRBV2; CDR3: CASSGDTYQPQHF; DNA: TGTGCCAGCAGTGGCGACACATATCAGCCCCAGCATTTT
size: .; D: TRBD1; J: TRBJ1-4; V: TRBV7-9; CDR3: CASSAGTAINEKLFF; DNA: TGTGCCAGCAGCGCAGGGACAGCGATTAATGAAAAACTGTTTTTT
size: .; D: .; J: TRBJ2-7; V: TRBV5-1; CDR3: CASTPGTSTYEQYF; DNA: TGCGCCAGCACCCCCGGGACTTCGACCTACGAGCAGTACTTC
size: once; D: TRBD2; J: TRBJ2-3; V: TRBV4-1; CDR3: CASSQDDLAGLGTQYF; DNA: TGCGCCAGCAGCCAAGATGACCTAGCGGGACTGGGTACGCAGTATTTT
size: .; D: .; J: TRBJ2-1; V: TRBV5-1; CDR3: CASSLLSGDNEQFF; DNA: TGCGCCAGCAGCTTGTTATCCGGGGACAATGAGCAGTTCTTC
size: .; D: .; J: TRBJ2-7; V: TRBV7-2; CDR3: CASSPRSGVITGSYEQYF; DNA: TGTGCCAGCAGTCCCCGATCCGGGGTCATAACGGGCTCCTACGAGCAGTACTTC
size: .; D: TRBD2; J: TRBJ2-7; V: TRBV30; CDR3: CAWRRAGAGLYEQYF; DNA: TGTGCCTGGAGGAGGGCGGGAGCGGGGCTCTACGAGCAGTACTTC
size: .; D: .; J: TRBJ1-1; V: TRBV27; CDR3: CASSPSPGSPEAFF; DNA: TGTGCCAGCAGCCCCTCCCCGGGGAGTCCTGAAGCTTTCTTT
size: .; D: .; J: TRBJ2-3; V: TRBV12-5; CDR3: CASGPRGVTDTQYF; DNA: TGTGCTAGTGGCCCCAGGGGTGTCACGGATACGCAGTATTTT
size: once; D: TRBD2; J: TRBJ2-1; V: TRBV10-3; CDR3: CAISKAAGTDNEQFF; DNA: TGTGCCATCAGTAAGGCAGCGGGGACGGACAATGAGCAGTTCTTC
size: many; D: .; J: TRBJ1-4; V: TRBV5-1; CDR3: CASSLGGALGREKLFF; DNA: TGCGCCAGCAGCTTGGGGGGAGCCCTGGGGAGAGAAAAACTGTTTTTT